The 2 T cell receptor beta chains reported below all come from one sample, sequenced in a study of shared clonotypes between healthy human individuals. This table comes from immunoSEQ multiplex PCR, and its TCRdb copy is limited to in-frame clones, with some not included. The top ten hold around 0.13% of the sample, which has some 2,400,000 clones, under 97% seen once. Specimen: naive CD4+ T cells sorted from blood. Subset here: CD45RA+ positively selected. The receptors stem from a man between 18 and 35 years old in good health.

The chain joins TRBV5-1 to TRBJ2-7; 8 bases are shared with TRBD1. Per the germline V gene, CDR1 is SGHRS and CDR2 is YFSETQ. The CDR3 loop spans 15 amino acids. V was pared by 1 base and J by 5 bases, with 8 bases of the junction left unmatched. In DNA, the CDR3 is TGCGCCAGCAGCTTGCCTGGACAGGGTTGGGACGAGCAGTACTTC. It translates to CASSLPGQGWDEQYF.

This clone was found once. V and J are TRBV11-2 and TRBJ2-3, with D maybe TRBD2 (6 bases). Per germline, CDR1 SGHAT and CDR2 FQNNGV. This CDR3 has 15 residues. V was cut by 2 bases and J by 3 bases, with 12 bases left in between. In DNA, the CDR3 is TGTGCCAGCAGCTTAACCCGGGGGACGACAGATACGCAGTATTTT. This sequence encodes CASSLTRGTTDTQYF.